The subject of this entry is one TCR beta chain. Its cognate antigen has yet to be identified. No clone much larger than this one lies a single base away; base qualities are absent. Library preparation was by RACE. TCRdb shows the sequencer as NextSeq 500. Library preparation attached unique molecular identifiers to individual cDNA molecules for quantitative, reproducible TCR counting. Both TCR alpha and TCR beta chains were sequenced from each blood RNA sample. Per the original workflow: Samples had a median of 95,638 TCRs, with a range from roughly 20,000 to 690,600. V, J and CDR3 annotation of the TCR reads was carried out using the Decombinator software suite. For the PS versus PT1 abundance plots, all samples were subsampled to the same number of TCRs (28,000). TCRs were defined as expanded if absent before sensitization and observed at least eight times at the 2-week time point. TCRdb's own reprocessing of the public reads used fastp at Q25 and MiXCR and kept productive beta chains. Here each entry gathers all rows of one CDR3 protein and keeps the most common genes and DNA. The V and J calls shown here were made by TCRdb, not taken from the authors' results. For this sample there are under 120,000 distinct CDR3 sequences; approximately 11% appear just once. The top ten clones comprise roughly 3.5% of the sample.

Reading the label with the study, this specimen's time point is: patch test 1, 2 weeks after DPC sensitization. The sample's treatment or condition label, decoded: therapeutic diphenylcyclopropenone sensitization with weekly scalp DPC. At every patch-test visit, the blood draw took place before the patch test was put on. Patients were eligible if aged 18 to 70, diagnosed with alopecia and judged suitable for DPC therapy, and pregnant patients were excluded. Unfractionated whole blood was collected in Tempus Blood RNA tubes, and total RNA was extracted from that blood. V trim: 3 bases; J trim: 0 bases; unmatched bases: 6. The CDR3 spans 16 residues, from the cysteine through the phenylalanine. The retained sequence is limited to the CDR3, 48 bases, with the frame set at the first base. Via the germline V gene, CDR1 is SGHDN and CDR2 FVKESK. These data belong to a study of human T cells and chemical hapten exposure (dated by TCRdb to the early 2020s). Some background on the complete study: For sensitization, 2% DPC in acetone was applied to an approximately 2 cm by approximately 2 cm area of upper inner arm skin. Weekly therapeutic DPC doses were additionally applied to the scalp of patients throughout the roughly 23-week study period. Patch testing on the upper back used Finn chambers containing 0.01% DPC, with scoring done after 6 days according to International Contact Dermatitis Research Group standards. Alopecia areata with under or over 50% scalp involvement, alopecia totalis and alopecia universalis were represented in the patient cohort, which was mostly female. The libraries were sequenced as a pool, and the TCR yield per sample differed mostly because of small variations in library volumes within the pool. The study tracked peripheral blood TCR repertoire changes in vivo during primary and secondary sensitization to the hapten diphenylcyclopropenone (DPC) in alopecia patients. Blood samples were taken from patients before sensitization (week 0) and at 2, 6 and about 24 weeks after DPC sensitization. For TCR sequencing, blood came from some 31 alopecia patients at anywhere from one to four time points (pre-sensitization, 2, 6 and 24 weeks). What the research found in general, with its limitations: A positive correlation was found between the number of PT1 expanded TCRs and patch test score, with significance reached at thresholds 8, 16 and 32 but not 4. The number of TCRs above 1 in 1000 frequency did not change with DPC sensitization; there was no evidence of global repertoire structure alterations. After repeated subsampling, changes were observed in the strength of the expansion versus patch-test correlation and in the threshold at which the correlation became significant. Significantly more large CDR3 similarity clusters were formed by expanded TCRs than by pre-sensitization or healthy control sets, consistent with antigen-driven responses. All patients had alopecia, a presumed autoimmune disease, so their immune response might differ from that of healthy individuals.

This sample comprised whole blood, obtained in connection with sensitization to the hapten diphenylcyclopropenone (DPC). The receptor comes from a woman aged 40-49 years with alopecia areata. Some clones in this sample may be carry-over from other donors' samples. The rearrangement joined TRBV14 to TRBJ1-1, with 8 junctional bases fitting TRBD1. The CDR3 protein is CASSQLMDRVNTEAFF. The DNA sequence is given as TGTGCCAGCAGCCAGCTGATGGACAGGGTGAACACTGAAGCTTTCTTT.